This T cell receptor beta chain was sequenced during a study of cytomegalovirus exposure and HLA in healthy donors. Study summary: The roughly 660 first-cohort repertoires shared a platform with the roughly 120 validation repertoires, as reported in a later analysis.

The sample holds a few counts of this clone. Clones were sequenced by immunoSEQ multiplex PCR, and TCRdb holds only the in-frame ones, with some missing. The table lists around 54,000 clones, around nine tenths of them singletons. The sample was PBMCs. The origin of this receptor is a woman between 18 and 30 years old in good health and CMV-seropositive.

CDR3 sequence reads: CAIRTGGSYYEQYF. CDR3 in DNA: TGTGCCATCAGGACAGGGGGCTCTTACTACGAGCAGTACTTC. The rearrangement joins TRBV10-3 to TRBJ2-7, with 10 positions matching TRBD1. CDR3 length: 14 amino acids. Germline V gives CDR1 ENHRY, CDR2 SYGVKD. Trimming at V came to 6 bases and at J to 3 bases, leaving 5 bases not matched to a gene.